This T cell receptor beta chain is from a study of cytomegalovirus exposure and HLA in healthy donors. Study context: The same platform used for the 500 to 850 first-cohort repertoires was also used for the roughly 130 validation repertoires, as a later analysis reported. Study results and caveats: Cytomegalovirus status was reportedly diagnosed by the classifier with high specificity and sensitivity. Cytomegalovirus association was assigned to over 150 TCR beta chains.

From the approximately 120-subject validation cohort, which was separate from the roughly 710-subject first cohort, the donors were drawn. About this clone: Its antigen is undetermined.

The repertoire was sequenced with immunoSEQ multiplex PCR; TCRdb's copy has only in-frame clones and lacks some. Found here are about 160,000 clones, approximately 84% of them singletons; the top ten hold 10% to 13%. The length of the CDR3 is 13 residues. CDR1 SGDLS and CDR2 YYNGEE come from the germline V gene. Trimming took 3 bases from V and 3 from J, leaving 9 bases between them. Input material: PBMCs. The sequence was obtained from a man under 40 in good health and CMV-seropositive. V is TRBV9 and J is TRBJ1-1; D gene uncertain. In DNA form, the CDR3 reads TGTGCCAGCAGCGCCCGGGAGGACACTGAAGCTTTCTTT. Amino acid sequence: CASSAREDTEAFF.